The rows below give T cell receptor beta chains drawn from one sample of a study of lymphopenia after photon versus proton radiotherapy. This table comes from immunoSEQ multiplex PCR, and its TCRdb copy is limited to in-frame clones, with some not included. The data contain around 18,000 clones, about 79% of them singletons. This material consisted of peripheral blood, taken from a patient treated with proton-based radiotherapy. All receptors derive from a man between 65 and 85 years old with pancreatic cancer. The CDR3 runs from the conserved cysteine through the conserved F or W. D genes are given only for firm matches. Rows may omit the clone size; those that give it use once, few, many or a size class.

CDR3 protein	CDR3 DNA	J gene	D gene	clone size	CDR3 length	V gene
CASSKASGSGELFF	TGTGCCAGTAGTAAGGCTAGCGGGTCCGGGGAGCTGTTTTTT	TRBJ2-2	TRBD2	-	14	TRBV19
CATKRGQPQHF	TGCGCCACCAAGAGGGGCCAGCCCCAGCATTTT	TRBJ1-5	-	-	11	TRBV10-1
CASSLVPRANYGYTF	TGCGCCAGCAGCTTAGTGCCAAGGGCTAACTATGGCTACACCTTC	TRBJ1-2	-	-	15	TRBV5-1
CASSYGGGGADTQYF	TGTGCCAGCAGTTACGGCGGGGGAGGCGCAGATACGCAGTATTTT	TRBJ2-3	TRBD2	-	15	TRBV28
CASSGSSYNQPQHF	TGTGCCAGCTCGGGCAGTTCATACAATCAGCCCCAGCATTTT	TRBJ1-5	-	-	14	TRBV2
CASSLGMKNNSPLHF	TGTGCCAGCAGTTTGGGGATGAAAAATAATTCACCCCTCCACTTT	TRBJ1-6	-	-	15	TRBV27
CASYPGAVTAGANVLTF	TGTGCCAGCTATCCGGGGGCGGTAACGGCCGGGGCCAACGTCCTGACTTTC	TRBJ2-6	-	-	17	TRBV19
CARQIGTGTWRVNYNEQFF	TGTGCCCGCCAGATAGGGACAGGAACCTGGCGGGTGAACTACAATGAGCAGTTCTTC	TRBJ2-1	TRBD1	-	19	TRBV30
CASSFDSYGYTF	TGTGCCAGCAGCTTTGACAGTTATGGCTACACCTTC	TRBJ1-2	-	-	12	TRBV11-2
CASSEQGIYGYTF	TGCGCCAGCAGTGAACAGGGTATTTATGGCTACACCTTC	TRBJ1-2	-	-	13	TRBV10-2
CASRDSGVGELFF	TGTGCCAGCAGAGATTCAGGGGTCGGGGAGCTGTTTTTT	TRBJ2-2	-	-	13	TRBV9
CASSESSTASYEQYF	TGCGCCAGCAGTGAGTCTTCGACGGCGTCCTACGAGCAGTACTTC	TRBJ2-7	-	few	15	TRBV10-2
CASSDASVNTEAFF	TGTGCCAGCAGCGACGCCTCGGTGAACACTGAAGCTTTCTTT	TRBJ1-1	-	few	14	TRBV9
CASSSAGTKRYETQYF	TGTGCCAGCAGCTCGGCCGGGACGAAGAGGTATGAGACCCAGTACTTC	TRBJ2-5	-	-	16	TRBV11-1
CASSYGQAGNTIYF	TGTGCCAGCAGCTATGGACAGGCGGGAAACACCATATATTTT	TRBJ1-3	TRBD1	-	14	TRBV5-5
CASNEPGQAGYGYTF	TGTGCCAGCAACGAACCGGGACAGGCGGGCTATGGCTACACCTTC	TRBJ1-2	TRBD1	-	15	TRBV28
CASTGGLFYNEQFF	TGTGCCAGCACCGGAGGACTATTCTACAATGAGCAGTTCTTC	TRBJ2-1	-	-	14	TRBV6-1
CASSRVGAYEQYF	TGTGCCAGCTCCAGGGTAGGGGCCTACGAGCAGTACTTC	TRBJ2-7	-	-	13	TRBV6-1
CASTGTPSEKLFF	TGTGCCAGTACCGGGACACCTAGTGAAAAACTGTTTTTT	TRBJ1-4	-	few	13	TRBV19
CSVEGQGADYGYTF	TGCAGCGTTGAAGGACAGGGGGCCGACTATGGCTACACCTTC	TRBJ1-2	TRBD1	-	14	TRBV29-1
CASSSGTGNYGYTF	TGTGCCAGTAGTTCCGGGACAGGCAACTATGGCTACACCTTC	TRBJ1-2	TRBD1	-	14	TRBV19
CASSASGNTEAFF	TGCGCCAGCAGCGCCTCCGGGAACACTGAAGCTTTCTTT	TRBJ1-1	-	-	13	TRBV5-1